This TCR beta chain was profiled in a study of T cells in Graves' hyperthyroidism and ophthalmopathy. This clonotype was seen repeatedly, ten times or more. Among the patients, aged 18 to 65, hyperthyroidism was newly diagnosed and had lasted under 2 months. Diagnostic decisions used clinical symptoms, serum thyroxine and TRAb, thyroid ultrasound and orbital computed tomography. Germline V gives CDR1 SGHTA, CDR2 FQGNSA. This CDR3 spans 16 amino acids. Trimming cost V 4 bases and J 0 bases, with 12 bases left between them. RNA transcripts provided the source from which TCR beta CDR3 regions were amplified. HTBI primers drove first-round RT-PCR of the TCR CDR3. TCRdb passed the multiplex PCR reads through MiXCR, listing each CDR3 protein once. Found here are about 680,000 distinct CDR3 sequences, around a third of them singletons; the top ten hold 30% to 40%.

The receptor's source is a woman aged 40 to 50 with Graves' hyperthyroidism. The J gene is TRBJ2-2, the V gene TRBV7-2; a weak D match, TRBD1 (5 bases). The material sequenced was blood. CDR3 in DNA: TGTGCCAGCAGCTCGACAGTTTCCGCGAACACCGGGGAGCTGTTTTTT. Translated, it gives CASSSTVSANTGELFF.